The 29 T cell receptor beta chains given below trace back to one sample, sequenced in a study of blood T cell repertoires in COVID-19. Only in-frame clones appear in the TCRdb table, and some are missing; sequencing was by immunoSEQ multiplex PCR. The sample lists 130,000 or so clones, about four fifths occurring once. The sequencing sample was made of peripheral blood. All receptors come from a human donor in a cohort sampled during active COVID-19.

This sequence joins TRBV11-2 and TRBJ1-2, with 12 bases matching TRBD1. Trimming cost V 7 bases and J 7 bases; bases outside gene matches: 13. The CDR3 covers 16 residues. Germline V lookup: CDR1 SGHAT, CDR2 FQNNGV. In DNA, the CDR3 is TGTGCCAGCAAGGGGCGGGGACAGGGGGCGCTCGGTGGCTACACCTTC. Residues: CASKGRGQGALGGYTF.

CDR3 sequence: CASSIDPGTGKNIQYF. DNA for the CDR3: TGTGCCAGTAGTATAGATCCCGGGACAGGGAAAAACATTCAGTACTTC. The rearrangement uses TRBV19 and TRBJ2-4, with 9 bases that match TRBD1. The CDR3 length is 16 residues. Trimming removed 0 bases from V and 4 bases from J; junction bases left unmatched: 4. Germline V gives CDR1 LNHDA, CDR2 SQIVND (reference sequence).

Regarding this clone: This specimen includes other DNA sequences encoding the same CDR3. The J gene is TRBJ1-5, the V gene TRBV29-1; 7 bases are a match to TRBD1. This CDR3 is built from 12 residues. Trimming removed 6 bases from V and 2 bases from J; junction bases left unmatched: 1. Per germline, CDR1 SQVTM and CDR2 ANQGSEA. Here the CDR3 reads CSVGQGNQPQHF. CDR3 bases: TGCAGCGTAGGACAGGGCAATCAGCCCCAGCATTTT.

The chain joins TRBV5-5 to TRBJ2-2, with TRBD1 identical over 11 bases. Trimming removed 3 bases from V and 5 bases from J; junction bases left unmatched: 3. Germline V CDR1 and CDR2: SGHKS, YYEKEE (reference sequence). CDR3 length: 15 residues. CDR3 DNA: TGTGCCAGCAGCTGGGGGACAGGGGGAACCGGGGAGCTGTTTTTT. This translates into CASSWGTGGTGELFF.

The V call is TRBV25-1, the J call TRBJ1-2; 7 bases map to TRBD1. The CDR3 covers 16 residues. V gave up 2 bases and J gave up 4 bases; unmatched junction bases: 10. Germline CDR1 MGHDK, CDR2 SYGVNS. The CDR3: CASSEGPRQGTYGYTF. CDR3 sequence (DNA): TGTGCCAGCAGTGAAGGGCCCCGACAGGGTACCTATGGCTACACCTTC.

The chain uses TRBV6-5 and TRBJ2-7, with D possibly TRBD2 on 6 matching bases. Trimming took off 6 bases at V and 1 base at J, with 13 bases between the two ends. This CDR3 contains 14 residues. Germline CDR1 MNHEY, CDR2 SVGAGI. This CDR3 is CASRVSGVSYEQYF. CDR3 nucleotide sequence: TGTGCCAGCAGGGTTTCGGGGGTATCCTACGAGCAGTACTTC.

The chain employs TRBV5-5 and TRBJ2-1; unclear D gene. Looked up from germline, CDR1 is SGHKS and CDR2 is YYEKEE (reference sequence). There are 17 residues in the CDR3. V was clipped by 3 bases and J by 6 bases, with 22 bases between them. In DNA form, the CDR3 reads TGTGCCAGCAGCTCGGCCCTTGGCGGTTCACGAGGCAATGAGCAGTTCTTC. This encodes CASSSALGGSRGNEQFF.

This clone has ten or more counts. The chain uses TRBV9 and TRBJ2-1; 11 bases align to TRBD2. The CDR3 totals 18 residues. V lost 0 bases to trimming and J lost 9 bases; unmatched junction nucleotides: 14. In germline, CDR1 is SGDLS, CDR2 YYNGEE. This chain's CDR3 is CASSVGVAGGVPLGEQFF. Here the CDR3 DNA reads TGTGCCAGCAGCGTAGGGGTAGCGGGAGGGGTACCCCTCGGTGAGCAGTTCTTC.

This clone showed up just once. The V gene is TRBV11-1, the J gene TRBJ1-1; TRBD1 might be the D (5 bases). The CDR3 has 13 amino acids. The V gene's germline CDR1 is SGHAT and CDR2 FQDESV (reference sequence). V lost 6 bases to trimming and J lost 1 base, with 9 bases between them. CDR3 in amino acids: CASSRQGNTEAFF. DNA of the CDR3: TGTGCCAGCAGTCGGCAGGGGAACACTGAAGCTTTCTTT.

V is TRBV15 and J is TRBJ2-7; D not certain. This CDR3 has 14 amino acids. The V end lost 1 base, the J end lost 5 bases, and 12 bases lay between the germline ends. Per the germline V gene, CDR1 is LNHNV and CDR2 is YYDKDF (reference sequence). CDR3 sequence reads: CATSRGDMSHEQYF. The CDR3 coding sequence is TGTGCCACCAGCAGAGGTGACATGAGCCACGAGCAGTACTTC.

The CDR3 loop reads CASSSSGGISYEQYF. The CDR3 DNA follows: TGTGCCAGCAGCTCCTCAGGAGGGATCTCCTACGAGCAGTACTTC. The chain joins TRBV13 to TRBJ2-7; TRBD2 is a possible D gene (6 bases). This CDR3 contains 15 residues. In germline, CDR1 is PRHDT, CDR2 FYEKMQ (reference sequence). V was cut by 4 bases and J by 0 bases, with 13 bases left in between.

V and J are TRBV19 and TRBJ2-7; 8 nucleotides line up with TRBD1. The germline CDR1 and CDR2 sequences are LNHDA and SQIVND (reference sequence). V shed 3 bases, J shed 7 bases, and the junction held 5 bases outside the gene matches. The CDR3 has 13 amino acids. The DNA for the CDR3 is TGTGCCAGTAGTATGCAGGGGGCGGGGGAGCAGTACTTC. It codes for CASSMQGAGEQYF.

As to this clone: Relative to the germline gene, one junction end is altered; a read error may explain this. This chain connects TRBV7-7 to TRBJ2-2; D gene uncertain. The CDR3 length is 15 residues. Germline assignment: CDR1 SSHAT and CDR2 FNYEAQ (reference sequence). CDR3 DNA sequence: TGTGCTAGCAGCTTAGGTGGAGTGAACACCGGGGAGCTGTTTTTT. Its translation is CASSLGGVNTGELFF.

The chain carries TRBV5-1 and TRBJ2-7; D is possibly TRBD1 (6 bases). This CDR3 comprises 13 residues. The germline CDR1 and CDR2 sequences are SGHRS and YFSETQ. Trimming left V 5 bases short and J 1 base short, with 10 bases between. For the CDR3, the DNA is TGCGCCAGCAGACAGGGCGATTCCTACGAGCAGTACTTC. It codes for CASRQGDSYEQYF. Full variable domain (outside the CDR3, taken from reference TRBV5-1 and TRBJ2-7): KAGVTQTPRYLIKTRGQQVTLSCSPISGHRSVSWYQQTPGQGLQFLFEYFSETQRNKGNFPGRFSGRQFSNSRSEMNVSTLELGDSALYLCASRQGDSYEQYFGPGTRLTVT.

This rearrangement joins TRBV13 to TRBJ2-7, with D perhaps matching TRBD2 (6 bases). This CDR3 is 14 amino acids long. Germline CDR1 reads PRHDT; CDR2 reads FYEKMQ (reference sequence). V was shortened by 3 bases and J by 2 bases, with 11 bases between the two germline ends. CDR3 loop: CASSLVGSPYEQYF. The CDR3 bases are TGTGCCAGCAGCTTGGTCGGGAGTCCCTACGAGCAGTACTTC.

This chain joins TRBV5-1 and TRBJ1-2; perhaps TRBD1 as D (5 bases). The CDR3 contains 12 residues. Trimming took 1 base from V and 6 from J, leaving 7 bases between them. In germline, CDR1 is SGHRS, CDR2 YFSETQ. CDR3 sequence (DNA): TGCGCCAGCAGCTTGCAAGGGGATGGCTACACCTTC. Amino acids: CASSLQGDGYTF.

The CDR3 sequence: CASSLQGAHNEQFF. The CDR3 region has the DNA TGTGCCAGCAGCTTACAGGGGGCCCACAATGAGCAGTTCTTC. This chain joins TRBV25-1 and TRBJ2-1; 9 bases are shared with TRBD1. The J segment lost 5 bases and the V segment lost 6 bases, leaving 5 bases of the junction unmatched. The CDR3 has 14 residues. Germline lookup yields CDR1 MGHDK and CDR2 SYGVNS.

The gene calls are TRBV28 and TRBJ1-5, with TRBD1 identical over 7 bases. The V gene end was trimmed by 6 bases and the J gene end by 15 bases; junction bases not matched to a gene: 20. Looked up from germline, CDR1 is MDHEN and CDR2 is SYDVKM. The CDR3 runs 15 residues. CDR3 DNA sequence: TGTGCCAGCAGCCGGGACCGGACAGGATCCCAGGCGGCGCATTTT. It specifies CASSRDRTGSQAAHF.

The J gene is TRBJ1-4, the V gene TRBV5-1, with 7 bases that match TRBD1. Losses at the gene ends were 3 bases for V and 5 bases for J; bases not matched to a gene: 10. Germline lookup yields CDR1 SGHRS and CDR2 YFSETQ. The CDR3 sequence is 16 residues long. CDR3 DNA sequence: TGCGCCAGCAGCTCGACAGGGATGCACCCAAATGAAAAACTGTTTTTT. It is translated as CASSSTGMHPNEKLFF.

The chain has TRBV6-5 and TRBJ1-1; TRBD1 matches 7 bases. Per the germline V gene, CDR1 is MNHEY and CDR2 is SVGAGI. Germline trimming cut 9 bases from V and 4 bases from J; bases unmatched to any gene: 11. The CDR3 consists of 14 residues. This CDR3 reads CASSLEGAVTEAFF. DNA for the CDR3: TGTGCCAGTTCGCTGGAGGGGGCGGTCACTGAAGCTTTCTTT.

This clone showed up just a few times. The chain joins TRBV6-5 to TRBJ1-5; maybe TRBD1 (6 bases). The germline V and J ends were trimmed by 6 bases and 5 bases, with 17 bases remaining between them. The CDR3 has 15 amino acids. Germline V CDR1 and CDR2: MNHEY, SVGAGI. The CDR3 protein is CASSANPRGDQPQHF. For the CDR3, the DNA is TGTGCCAGCAGCGCAAACCCCAGGGGAGATCAGCCCCAGCATTTT.

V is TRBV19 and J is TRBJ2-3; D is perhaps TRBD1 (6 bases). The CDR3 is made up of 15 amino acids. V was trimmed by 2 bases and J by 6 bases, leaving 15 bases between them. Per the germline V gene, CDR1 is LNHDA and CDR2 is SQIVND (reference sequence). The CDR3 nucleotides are TGTGCCAGTAGTATAAGGGGGTCGGGTTGGGATACGCAGTATTTT. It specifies CASSIRGSGWDTQYF.

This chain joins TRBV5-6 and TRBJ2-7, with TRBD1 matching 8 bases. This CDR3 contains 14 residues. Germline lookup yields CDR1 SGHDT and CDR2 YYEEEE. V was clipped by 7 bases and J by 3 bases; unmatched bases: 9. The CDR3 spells CASQSIGTGYEQYF. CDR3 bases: TGTGCCAGCCAATCCATCGGGACAGGCTACGAGCAGTACTTC.

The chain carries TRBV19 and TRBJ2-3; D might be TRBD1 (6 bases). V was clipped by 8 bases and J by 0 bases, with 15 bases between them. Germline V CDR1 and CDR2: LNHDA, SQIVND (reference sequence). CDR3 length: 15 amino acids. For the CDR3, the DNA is TGTGCCAGTTCGAACAGGGCAGCTAGCACAGATACGCAGTATTTT. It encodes CASSNRAASTDTQYF. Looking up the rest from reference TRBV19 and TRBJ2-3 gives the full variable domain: DGGITQSPKYLFRKEGQNVTLSCEQNLNHDAMYWYRQDPGQGLRLIYYSQIVNDFQKGDIAEGYSVSREKKESFPLTVTSAQKNPTAFYLCASSNRAASTDTQYFGPGTRLTVL.

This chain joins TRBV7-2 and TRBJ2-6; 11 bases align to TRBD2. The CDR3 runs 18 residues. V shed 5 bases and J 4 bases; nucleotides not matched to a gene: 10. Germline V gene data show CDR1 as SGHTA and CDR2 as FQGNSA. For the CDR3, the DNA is TGTGCCAGCAGCCCCTCCCTAGCGGGAGGTGGGGGGGCCAACGTCCTGACTTTC. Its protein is CASSPSLAGGGGANVLTF.

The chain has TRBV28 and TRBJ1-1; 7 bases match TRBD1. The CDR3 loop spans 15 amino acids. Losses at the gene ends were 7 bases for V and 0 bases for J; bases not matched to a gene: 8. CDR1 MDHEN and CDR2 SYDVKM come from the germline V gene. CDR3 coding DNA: TGTGCCAGCATAGGAATACAGGGGATGAACACTGAAGCTTTCTTT. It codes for CASIGIQGMNTEAFF.

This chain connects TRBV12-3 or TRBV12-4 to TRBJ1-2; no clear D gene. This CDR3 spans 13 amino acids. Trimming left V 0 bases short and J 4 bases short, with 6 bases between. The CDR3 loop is CASSLAGLYGYTF. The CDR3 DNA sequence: TGTGCCAGCAGTTTAGCAGGACTCTATGGCTACACCTTC.

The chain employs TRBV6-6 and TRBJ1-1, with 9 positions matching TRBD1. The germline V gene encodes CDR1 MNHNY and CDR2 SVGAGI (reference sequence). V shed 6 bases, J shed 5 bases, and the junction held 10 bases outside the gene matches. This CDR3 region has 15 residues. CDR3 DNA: TGTGCCAGCAGGGGACAGGGATTAATCGGGACTGAAGCTTTCTTT. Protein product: CASRGQGLIGTEAFF.

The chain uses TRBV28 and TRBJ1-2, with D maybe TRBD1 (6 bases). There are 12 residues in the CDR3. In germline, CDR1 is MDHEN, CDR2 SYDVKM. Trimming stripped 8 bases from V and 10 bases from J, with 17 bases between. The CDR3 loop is CASRKGVSVYTF. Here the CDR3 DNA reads TGTGCCAGCCGGAAGGGGGTTTCTGTCTACACCTTC.